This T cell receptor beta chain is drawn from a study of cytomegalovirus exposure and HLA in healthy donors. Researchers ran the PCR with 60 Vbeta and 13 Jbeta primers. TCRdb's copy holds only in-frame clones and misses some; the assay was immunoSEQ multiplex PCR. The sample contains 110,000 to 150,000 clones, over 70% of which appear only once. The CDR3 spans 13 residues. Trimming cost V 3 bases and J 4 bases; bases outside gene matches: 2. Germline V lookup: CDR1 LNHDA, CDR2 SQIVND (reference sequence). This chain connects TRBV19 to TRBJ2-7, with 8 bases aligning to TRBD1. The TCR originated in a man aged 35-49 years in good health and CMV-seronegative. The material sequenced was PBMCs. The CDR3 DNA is TGTGCCAGTAGTATGCAGGGGGCGTACGAGCAGTACTTC. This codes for CASSMQGAYEQYF.